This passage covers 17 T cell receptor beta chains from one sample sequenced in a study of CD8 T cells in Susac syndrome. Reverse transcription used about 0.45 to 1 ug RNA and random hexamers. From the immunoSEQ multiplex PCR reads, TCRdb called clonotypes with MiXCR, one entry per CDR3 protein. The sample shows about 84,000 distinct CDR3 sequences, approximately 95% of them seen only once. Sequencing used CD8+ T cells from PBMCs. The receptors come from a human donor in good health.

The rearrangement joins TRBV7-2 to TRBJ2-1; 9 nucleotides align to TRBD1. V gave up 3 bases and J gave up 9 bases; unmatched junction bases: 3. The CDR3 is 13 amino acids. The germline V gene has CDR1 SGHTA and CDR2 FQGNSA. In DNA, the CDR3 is TGTGCCAGCAGCTTGATACAGGGGGCTGAGCAGTTCTTC. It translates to CASSLIQGAEQFF.

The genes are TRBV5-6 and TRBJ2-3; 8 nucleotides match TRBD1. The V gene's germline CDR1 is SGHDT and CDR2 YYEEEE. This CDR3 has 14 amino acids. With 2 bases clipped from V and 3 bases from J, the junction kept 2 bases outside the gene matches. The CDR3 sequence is CASSFWTGTDTQYF. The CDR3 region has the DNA TGTGCCAGCAGCTTTTGGACAGGGACAGATACGCAGTATTTT.

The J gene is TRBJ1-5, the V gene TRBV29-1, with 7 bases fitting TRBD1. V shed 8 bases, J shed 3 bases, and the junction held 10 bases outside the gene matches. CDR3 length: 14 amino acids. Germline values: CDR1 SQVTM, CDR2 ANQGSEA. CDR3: CSPRDSRINQPQHF. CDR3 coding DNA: TGCAGCCCCCGGGACAGCCGAATCAATCAGCCCCAGCATTTT.

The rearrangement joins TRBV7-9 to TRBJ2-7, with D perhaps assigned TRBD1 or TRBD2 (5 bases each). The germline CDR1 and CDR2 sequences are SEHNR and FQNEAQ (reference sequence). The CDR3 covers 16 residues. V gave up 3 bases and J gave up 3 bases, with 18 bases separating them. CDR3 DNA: TGTGCCAGCAGCTTCCGTGGGGACGTCGTAGACTACGAGCAGTACTTC. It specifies CASSFRGDVVDYEQYF.

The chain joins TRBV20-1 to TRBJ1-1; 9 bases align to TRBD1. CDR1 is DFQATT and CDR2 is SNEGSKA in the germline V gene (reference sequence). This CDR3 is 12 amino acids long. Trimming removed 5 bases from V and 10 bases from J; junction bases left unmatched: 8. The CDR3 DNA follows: TGCAGTGCTGGACAGGGGCTAATCGGAGCTTTCTTT. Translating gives CSAGQGLIGAFF.

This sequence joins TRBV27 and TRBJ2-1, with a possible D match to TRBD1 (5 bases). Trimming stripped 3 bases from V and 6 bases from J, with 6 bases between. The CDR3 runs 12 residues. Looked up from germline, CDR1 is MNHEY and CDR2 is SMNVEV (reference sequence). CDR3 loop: CASSFRANEQFF. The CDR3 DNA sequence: TGTGCCAGCAGTTTCAGGGCCAATGAGCAGTTCTTC.

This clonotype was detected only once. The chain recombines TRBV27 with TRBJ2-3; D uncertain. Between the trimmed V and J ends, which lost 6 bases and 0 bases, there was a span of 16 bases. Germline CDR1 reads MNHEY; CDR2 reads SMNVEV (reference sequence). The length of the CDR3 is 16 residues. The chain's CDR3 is CASSPTPRSSTDTQYF. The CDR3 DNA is TGTGCCAGCAGCCCGACCCCAAGGTCTAGCACAGATACGCAGTATTTT.

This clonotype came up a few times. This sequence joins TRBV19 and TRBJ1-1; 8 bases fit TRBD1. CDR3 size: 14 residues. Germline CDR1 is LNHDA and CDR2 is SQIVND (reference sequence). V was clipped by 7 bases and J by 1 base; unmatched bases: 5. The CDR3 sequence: CASTLTGANTEAFF. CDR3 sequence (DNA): TGTGCCAGTACCCTGACAGGGGCGAACACTGAAGCTTTCTTT.

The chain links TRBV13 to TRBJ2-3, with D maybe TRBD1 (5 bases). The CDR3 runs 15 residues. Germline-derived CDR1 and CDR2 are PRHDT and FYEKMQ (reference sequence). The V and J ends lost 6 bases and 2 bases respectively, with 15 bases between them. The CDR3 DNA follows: TGTGCCAGCAGTTCAGTTAAGGGGATCACAGATACGCAGTATTTT. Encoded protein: CASSSVKGITDTQYF.

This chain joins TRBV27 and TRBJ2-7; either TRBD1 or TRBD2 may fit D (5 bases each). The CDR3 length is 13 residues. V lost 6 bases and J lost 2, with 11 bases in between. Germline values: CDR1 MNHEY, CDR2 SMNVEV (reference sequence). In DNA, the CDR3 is TGTGCCAGCAGCTCCCGGGGCCCCTACGAGCAGTACTTC. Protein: CASSSRGPYEQYF.

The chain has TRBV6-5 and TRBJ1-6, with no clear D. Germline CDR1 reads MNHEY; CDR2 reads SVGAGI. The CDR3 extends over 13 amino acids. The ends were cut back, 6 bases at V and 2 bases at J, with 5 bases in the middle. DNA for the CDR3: TGTGCCAGCAGGCCCCCCTATAATTCACCCCTCCACTTT. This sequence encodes CASRPPYNSPLHF.

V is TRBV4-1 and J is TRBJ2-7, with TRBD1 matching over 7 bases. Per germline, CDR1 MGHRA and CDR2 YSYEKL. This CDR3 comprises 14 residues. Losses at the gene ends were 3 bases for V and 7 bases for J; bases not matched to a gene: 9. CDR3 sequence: CASSHPGQAAEQYF. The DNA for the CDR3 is TGCGCCAGCAGCCACCCCGGACAGGCCGCGGAGCAGTACTTC.

Here the CDR3 reads CASSHRPGDRWNSPLHF. In nucleotides, the CDR3 is TGTGCCAGCAGCCATAGGCCGGGGGATCGGTGGAATTCACCCCTCCACTTT. The chain recombines TRBV7-8 with TRBJ1-6, with a weak D call TRBD1 (5 bases). CDR3 length equals 17 residues. Germline V gene sequence: CDR1 SGHVS, CDR2 FQNEAQ. Trimming pared 5 bases from V and 7 bases from J, leaving 21 bases between.

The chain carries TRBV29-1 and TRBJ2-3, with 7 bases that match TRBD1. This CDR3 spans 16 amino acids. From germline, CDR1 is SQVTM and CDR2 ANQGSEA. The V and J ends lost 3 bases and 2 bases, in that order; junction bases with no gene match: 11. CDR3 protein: CSVEVVDRSLTDTQYF. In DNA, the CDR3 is TGCAGCGTTGAGGTAGTGGACAGGTCGCTCACAGATACGCAGTATTTT.

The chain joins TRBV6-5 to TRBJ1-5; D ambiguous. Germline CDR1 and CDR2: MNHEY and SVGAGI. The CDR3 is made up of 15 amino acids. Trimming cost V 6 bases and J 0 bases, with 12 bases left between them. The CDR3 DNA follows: TGTGCCAGCAGATCCAGACTGTATAGCAATCAGCCCCAGCATTTT. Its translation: CASRSRLYSNQPQHF.

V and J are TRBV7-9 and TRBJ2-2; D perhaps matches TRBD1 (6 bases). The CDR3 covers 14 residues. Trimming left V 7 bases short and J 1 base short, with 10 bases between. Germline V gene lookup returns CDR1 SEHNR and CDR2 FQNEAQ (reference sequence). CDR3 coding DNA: TGTGCCAGCATCCCAGGGGAGAACACCGGGGAGCTGTTTTTT. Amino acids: CASIPGENTGELFF. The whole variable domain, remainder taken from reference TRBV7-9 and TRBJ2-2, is DTGVSQNPRHKITKRGQNVTFRCDPISEHNRLYWYRQTLGQGPEFLTYFQNEAQLEKSRLLSDRFSAERPKGSFSTLEIQRTEQGDSAMYLCASIPGENTGELFFGEGSRLTVL.

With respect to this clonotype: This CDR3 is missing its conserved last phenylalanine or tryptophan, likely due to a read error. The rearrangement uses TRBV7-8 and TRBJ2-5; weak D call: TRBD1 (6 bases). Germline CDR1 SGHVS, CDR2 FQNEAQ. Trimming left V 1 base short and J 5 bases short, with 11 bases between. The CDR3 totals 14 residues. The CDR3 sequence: CASSLVTGTETQYS. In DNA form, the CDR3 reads TGTGCCAGCAGCTTAGTTACAGGGACGGAGACCCAGTACTCC.